This T cell receptor beta chain was sequenced in a study of blood T cell repertoires in COVID-19. For the study at large: The samples span acute and convalescent COVID-19 from the United States, Italy and Spain.

CDR1 is DFQATT, CDR2 SNEGSKA, per germline (reference sequence). Trimming removed 3 bases at V and 1 base at J, with 14 bases between. The CDR3 is 15 residues long. The data were produced by immunoSEQ multiplex PCR, yet TCRdb's version contains in-frame clones alone and is incomplete. The sample includes around 130,000 clones, more than 80% of them seen just once. This chain uses TRBV20-1 with TRBJ2-3; D is possibly TRBD1 (6 bases). The sequence came from a man aged 40-49 years with acute or convalescent COVID-19. Sequencing was carried out using peripheral blood. CDR3 sequence reads: CSASTGAGGTDTQYF. CDR3 nucleotide sequence: TGCAGTGCTAGTACCGGGGCAGGGGGCACAGATACGCAGTATTTT.